This T cell receptor beta chain was captured by sequencing in a study of human T cells and chemical hapten exposure. Study-wide context: Subjects had 2% DPC placed on about 2 cm by about 2 cm of upper inner arm skin for sensitization. Patients, predominantly female, presented with alopecia areata, totalis or universalis. Study outcomes and limitations: Expanded TCRs clustered into significantly more large CDR3 similarity groups than controls, the analysis revealed.

Time point defined: patch test 3, about 24 weeks after DPC sensitization. As to treatment: therapeutic diphenylcyclopropenone sensitization with weekly scalp DPC. A note on this clonotype: Its cognate antigen is unknown.

This CDR3 is built from 12 residues. V dropped 3 bases and J dropped 9 bases, with 12 bases sitting between them. The germline CDR1 and CDR2 sequences are DFQATT and SNEGSKA (reference sequence). The study used a library that attached unique molecular identifiers to individual cDNA molecules. TCRdb called the RACE reads again in MiXCR, with one record for every CDR3 protein. The table has 95,000 to 150,000 distinct CDR3 sequences, 10% to 12% seen once; the top ten hold under 2.5%. This TCR derives from a woman in her 50s with alopecia areata. Some clones in this sample may be carry-over from other donors' samples. The chain employs TRBV20-1 and TRBJ2-1; D is unclear. The sample here was whole blood, taken in connection with sensitization to the hapten diphenylcyclopropenone (DPC). The chain's CDR3 is CSASDGHAEQFF. The CDR3 coding sequence is TGCAGTGCTAGCGACGGTCATGCTGAGCAGTTCTTC.